The clone carrying this TCR beta chain was detected many times. Its target is not known. Using its own MiXCR run on the multiplex PCR reads, TCRdb lists one record per CDR3 protein. The sample lists approximately 190,000 distinct CDR3 sequences, around 29% seen once, with 4% to 4.5% in the top ten. The V and J ends lost 7 bases and 1 base, in that order; junction bases with no gene match: 5. This CDR3 region has 15 residues. The data belong to a study of breast tumors, draining lymph nodes, adjacent tissues. Whole-study results and caveats: Tumor T cell lymph node origin was a supported hypothesis, not proven.

The lymph nodes were axillary draining lymph nodes from breast cancer patients. Sequencing used axillary lymph node tissue. The sequence was collected from a female donor with breast cancer. Some clones in this sample may be carry-over from other donors' samples. The chain links TRBV12-3 or TRBV12-4 to TRBJ1-4, with 8 bases fitting TRBD1. The CDR3 loop is CASTGQGGTNEKLFF. CDR3 in DNA: TGTGCCAGCACCGGACAGGGTGGAACTAATGAAAAACTGTTTTTT.